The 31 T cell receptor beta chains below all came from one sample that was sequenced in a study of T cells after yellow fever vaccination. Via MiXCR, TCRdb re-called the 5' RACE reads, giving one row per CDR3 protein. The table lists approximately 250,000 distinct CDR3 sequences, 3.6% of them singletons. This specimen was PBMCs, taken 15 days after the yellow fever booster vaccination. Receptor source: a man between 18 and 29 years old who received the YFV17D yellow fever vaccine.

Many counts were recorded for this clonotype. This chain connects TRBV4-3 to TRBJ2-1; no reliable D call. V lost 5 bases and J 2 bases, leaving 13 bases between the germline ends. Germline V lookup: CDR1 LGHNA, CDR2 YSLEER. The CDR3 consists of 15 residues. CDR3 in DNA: TGCGCCAGCAGCTCTGCAGCCCTAACCTACAATGAGCAGTTCTTC. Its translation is CASSSAALTYNEQFF.

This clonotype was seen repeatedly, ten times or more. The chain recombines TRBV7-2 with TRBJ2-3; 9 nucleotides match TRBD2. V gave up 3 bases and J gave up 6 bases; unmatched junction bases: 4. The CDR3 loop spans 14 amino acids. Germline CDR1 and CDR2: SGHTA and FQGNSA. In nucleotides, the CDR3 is TGTGCCAGCAGCTTTCGGACTAGCGTGGATACGCAGTATTTT. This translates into CASSFRTSVDTQYF. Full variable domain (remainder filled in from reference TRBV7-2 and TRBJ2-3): GAGVSQSPSNKVTEKGKDVELRCDPISGHTALYWYRQSLGQGLEFLIYFQGNSAPDKSGLPSDRFSAERTGGSVSTLTIQRTQQEDSAVYLCASSFRTSVDTQYFGPGTRLTVL.

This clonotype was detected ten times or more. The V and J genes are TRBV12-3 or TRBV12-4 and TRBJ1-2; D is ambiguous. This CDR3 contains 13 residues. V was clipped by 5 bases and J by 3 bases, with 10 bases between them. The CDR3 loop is CASSIALYYGYTF. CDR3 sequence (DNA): TGTGCCAGCAGTATCGCACTCTACTATGGCTACACCTTC.

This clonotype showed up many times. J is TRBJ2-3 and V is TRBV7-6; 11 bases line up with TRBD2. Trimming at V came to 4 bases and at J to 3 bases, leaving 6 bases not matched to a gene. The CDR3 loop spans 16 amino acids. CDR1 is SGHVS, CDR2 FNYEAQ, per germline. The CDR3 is CASSSRLAGRTDTQYF. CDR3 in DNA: TGTGCCAGCAGCTCCCGACTAGCGGGGAGGACAGATACGCAGTATTTT.

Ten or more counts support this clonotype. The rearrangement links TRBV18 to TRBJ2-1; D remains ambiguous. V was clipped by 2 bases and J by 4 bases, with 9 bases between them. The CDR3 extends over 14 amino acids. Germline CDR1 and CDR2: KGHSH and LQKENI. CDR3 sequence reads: CASSPSPVYNEQFF. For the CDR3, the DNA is TGTGCCAGCTCACCATCCCCAGTTTACAATGAGCAGTTCTTC.

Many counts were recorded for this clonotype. CDR3 region: CASSSARSGETQYF. The DNA for the CDR3 is TGTGCCAGCAGCTCAGCCAGGAGTGGAGAGACCCAGTACTTC. The chain links TRBV7-7 to TRBJ2-5; D gene ambiguous. The CDR3 spans 14 residues. Germline V gives CDR1 SSHAT, CDR2 FNYEAQ (reference sequence). V was pared by 4 bases and J by 4 bases, with 13 bases between.

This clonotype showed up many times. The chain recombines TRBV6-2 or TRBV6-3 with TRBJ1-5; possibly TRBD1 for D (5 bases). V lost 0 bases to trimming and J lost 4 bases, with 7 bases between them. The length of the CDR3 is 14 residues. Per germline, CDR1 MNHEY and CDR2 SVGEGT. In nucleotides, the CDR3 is TGTGCCAGCAGTTACTCTGGGGGGAATCAGCCCCAGCATTTT. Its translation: CASSYSGGNQPQHF.

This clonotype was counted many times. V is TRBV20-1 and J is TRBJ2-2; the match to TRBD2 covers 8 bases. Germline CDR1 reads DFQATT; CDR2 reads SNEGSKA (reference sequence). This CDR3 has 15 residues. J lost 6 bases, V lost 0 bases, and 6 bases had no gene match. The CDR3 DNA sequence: TGCAGTGCTAGAGATGGGACTAGGAGGGCCGGGGAGCTGTTTTTT. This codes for CSARDGTRRAGELFF.

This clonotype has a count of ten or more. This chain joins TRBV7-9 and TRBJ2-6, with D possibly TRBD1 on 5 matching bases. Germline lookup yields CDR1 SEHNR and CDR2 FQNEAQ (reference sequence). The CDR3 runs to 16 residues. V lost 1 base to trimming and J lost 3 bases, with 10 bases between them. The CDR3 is CASSLGGVRGANVLTF. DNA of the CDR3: TGTGCCAGCAGCTTAGGGGGCGTACGTGGGGCCAACGTCCTGACTTTC.

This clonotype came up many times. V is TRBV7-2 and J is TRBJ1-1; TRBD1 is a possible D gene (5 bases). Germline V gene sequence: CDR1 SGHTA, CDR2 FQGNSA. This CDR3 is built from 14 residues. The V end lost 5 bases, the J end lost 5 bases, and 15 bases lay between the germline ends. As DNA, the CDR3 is TGTGCCAGCAGCCCCCAGGGTGTAGGAACTGAAGCTTTCTTT. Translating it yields CASSPQGVGTEAFF.

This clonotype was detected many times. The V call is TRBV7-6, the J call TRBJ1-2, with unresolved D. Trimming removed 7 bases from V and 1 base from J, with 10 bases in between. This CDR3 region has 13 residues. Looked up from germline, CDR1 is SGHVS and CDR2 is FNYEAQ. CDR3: CASIPTGNYGYTF. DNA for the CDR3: TGTGCCAGCATCCCGACGGGTAACTATGGCTACACCTTC.

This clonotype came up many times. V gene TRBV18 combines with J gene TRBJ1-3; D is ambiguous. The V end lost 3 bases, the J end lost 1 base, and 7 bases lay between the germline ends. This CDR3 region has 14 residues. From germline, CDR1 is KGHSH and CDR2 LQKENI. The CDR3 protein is CASSPEQSGNTIYF. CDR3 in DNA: TGTGCCAGCTCACCGGAACAGTCTGGAAACACCATATATTTT. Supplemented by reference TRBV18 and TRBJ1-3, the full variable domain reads NAGVMQNPRHLVRRRGQEARLRCSPMKGHSHVYWYRQLPEEGLKFMVYLQKENIIDESGMPKERFSAEFPKEGPSILRIQQVVRGDSAAYFCASSPEQSGNTIYFGEGSWLTVV.

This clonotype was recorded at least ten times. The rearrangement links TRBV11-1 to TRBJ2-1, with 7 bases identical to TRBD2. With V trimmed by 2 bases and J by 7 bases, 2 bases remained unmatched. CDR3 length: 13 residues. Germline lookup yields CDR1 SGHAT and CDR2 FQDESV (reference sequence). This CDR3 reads CASSLRAGNEQFF. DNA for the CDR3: TGTGCCAGCAGCTTAAGAGCGGGGAATGAGCAGTTCTTC.

In DNA form, the CDR3 reads TGTGCCAGCAGACGAATAGGTAGCACTGAAGCTTTCTTT. The encoded protein is CASRRIGSTEAFF. The chain combines TRBV5-5 with TRBJ1-1; D remains ambiguous. V lost 5 bases and J lost 4, with 12 bases in between. Germline values: CDR1 SGHKS, CDR2 YYEKEE (reference sequence). This CDR3 spans 13 amino acids.

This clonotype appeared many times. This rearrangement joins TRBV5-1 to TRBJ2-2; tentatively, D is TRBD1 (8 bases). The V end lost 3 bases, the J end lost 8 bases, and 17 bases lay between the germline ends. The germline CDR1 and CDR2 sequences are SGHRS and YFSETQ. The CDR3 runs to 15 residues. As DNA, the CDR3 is TGCGCCAGCAGCTCGACAGGGGAGGGCTCTGGGGAGCTGTTTTTT. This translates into CASSSTGEGSGELFF.

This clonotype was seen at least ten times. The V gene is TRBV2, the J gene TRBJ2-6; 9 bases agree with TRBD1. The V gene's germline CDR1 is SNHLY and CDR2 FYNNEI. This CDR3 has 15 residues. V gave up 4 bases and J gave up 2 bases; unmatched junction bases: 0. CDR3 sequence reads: CASSGDRAGANVLTF. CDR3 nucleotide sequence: TGTGCCAGCAGTGGGGACAGGGCTGGGGCCAACGTCCTGACTTTC.

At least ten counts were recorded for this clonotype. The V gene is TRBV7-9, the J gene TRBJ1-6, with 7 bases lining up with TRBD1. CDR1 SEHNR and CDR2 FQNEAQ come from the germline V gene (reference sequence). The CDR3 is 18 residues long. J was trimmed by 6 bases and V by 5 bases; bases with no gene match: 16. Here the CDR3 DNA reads TGTGCCAGCAGCCCCCCTAAGACAGGGTTGGGCGGTAATTCACCCCTCCACTTT. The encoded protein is CASSPPKTGLGGNSPLHF.

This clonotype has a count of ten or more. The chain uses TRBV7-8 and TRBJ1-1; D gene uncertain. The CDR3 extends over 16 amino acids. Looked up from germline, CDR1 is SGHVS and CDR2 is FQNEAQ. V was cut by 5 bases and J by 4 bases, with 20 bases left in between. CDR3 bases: TGTGCCAGCAGCCCCCACGGGCAACACTTTAGCACTGAAGCTTTCTTT. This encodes CASSPHGQHFSTEAFF.

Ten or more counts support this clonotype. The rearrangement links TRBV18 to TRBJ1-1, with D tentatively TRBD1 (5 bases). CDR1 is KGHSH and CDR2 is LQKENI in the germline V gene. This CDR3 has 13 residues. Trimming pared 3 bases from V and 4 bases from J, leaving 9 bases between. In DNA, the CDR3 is TGTGCCAGCTCACCCTCGGGGGGCACTGAAGCTTTCTTT. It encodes CASSPSGGTEAFF.

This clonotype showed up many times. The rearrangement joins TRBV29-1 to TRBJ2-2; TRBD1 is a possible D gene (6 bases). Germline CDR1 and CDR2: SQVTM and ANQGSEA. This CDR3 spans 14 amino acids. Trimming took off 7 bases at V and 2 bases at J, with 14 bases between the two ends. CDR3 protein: CSAVTGINTGELFF. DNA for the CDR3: TGCAGCGCCGTTACAGGGATTAACACCGGGGAGCTGTTTTTT.

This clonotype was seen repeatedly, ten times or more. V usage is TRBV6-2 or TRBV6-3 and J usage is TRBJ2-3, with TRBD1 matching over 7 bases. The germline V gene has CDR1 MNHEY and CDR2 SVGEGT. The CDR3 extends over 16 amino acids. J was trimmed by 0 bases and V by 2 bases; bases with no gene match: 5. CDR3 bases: TGTGCCAGCAGTTACGGGGACAGAGGAAGCACAGATACGCAGTATTTT. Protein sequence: CASSYGDRGSTDTQYF.

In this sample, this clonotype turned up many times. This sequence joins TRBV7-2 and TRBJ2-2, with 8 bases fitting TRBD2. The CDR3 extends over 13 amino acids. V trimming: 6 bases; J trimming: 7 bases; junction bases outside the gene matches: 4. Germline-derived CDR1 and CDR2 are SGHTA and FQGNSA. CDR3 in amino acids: CASSRTSLGELFF. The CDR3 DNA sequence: TGTGCCAGCAGTCGGACTAGCCTCGGGGAGCTGTTTTTT.

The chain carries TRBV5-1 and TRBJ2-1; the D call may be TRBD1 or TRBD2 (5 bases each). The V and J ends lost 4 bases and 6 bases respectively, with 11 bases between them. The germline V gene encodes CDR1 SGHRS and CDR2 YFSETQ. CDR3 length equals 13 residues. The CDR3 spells CASSQRDVNEQFF. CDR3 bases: TGCGCCAGCAGCCAAAGGGACGTCAATGAGCAGTTCTTC.

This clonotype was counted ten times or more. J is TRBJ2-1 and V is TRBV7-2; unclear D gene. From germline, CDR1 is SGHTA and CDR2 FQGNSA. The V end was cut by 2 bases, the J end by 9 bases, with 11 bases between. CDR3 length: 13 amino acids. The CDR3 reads CASSLTPWGEQFF. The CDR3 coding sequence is TGTGCCAGCAGCTTAACCCCTTGGGGTGAGCAGTTCTTC.

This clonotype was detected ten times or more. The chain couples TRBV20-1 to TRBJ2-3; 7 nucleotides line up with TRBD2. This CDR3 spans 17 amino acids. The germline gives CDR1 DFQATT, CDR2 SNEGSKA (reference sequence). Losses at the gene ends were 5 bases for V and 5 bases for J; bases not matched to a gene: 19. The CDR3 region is CSASSHRTRSIVDTQYF. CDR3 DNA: TGCAGTGCTTCTAGCCACAGGACTAGGTCGATTGTAGATACGCAGTATTTT.

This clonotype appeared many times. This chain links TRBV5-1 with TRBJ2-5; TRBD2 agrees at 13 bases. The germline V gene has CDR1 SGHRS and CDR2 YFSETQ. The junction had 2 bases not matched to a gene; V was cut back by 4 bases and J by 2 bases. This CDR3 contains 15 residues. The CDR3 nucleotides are TGCGCCAGCAGCCAGGGACTAGCGGGACAAGAGACCCAGTACTTC. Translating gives CASSQGLAGQETQYF.

This CDR3 reads CASSVGRTTAQETQYF. In DNA, the CDR3 is TGTGCCAGCAGCGTAGGGAGGACGACCGCTCAAGAGACCCAGTACTTC. The chain links TRBV9 to TRBJ2-5; the D gene is possibly TRBD2 (5 bases). The CDR3 spans 16 residues. Per the germline V gene, CDR1 is SGDLS and CDR2 is YYNGEE. Trimming stripped 0 bases from V and 2 bases from J, with 14 bases between.

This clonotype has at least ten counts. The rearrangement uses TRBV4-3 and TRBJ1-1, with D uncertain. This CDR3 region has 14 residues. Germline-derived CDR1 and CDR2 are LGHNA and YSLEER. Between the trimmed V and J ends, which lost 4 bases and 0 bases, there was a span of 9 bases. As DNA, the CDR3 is TGCGCCAGCAGCCCAGGAGTTGTGAACACTGAAGCTTTCTTT. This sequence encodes CASSPGVVNTEAFF.

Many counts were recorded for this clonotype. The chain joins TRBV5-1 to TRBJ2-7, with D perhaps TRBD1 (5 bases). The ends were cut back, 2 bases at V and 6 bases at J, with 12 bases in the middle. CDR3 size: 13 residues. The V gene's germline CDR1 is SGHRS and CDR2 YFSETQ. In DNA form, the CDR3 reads TGCGCCAGCAGCTTCACAGGAGTTGGCGAGCAGTACTTC. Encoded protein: CASSFTGVGEQYF. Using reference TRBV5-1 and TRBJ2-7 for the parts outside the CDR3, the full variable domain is KAGVTQTPRYLIKTRGQQVTLSCSPISGHRSVSWYQQTPGQGLQFLFEYFSETQRNKGNFPGRFSGRQFSNSRSEMNVSTLELGDSALYLCASSFTGVGEQYFGPGTRLTVT.

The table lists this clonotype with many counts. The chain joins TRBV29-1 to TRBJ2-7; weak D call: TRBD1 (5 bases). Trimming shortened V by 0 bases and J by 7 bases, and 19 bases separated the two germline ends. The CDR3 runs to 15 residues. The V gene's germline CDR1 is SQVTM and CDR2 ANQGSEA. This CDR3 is CSVEDPAGPDVEQYF. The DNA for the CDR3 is TGCAGCGTTGAAGATCCCGCAGGGCCCGACGTGGAGCAGTACTTC.

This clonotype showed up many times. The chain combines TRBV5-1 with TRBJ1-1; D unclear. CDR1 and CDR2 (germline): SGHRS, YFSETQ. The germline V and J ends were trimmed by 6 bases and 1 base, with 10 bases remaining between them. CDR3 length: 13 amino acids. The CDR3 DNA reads TGCGCCAGCAAACGGCAGAAGAACACTGAAGCTTTCTTT. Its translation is CASKRQKNTEAFF. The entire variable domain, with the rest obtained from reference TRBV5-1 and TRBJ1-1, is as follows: KAGVTQTPRYLIKTRGQQVTLSCSPISGHRSVSWYQQTPGQGLQFLFEYFSETQRNKGNFPGRFSGRQFSNSRSEMNVSTLELGDSALYLCASKRQKNTEAFFGQGTRLTVV.